These 9 T cell receptor beta chains originate from one sample sequenced in a study of T-cell reconstitution after alpha-beta-depleted transplantation in children. TCRbeta library construction was performed incorporating unique molecular identifiers. TCRdb re-called the PCR reads with MiXCR, one entry per CDR3 protein. The data contain about 150,000 distinct CDR3 sequences, roughly 8.8% of them singletons. The sample here was PBMCs, mostly from graft donor cells, taken 180 days after TCRalphabeta/CD19-depleted stem cell transplant. The receptors stem from a female patient aged 2-15 years who had a stem cell transplant for congenital amegakaryocytic thrombocytopenia, so the T cells may come from the graft donor.

This clonotype showed up many times. This chain uses TRBV18 with TRBJ2-7; the match to TRBD2 covers 7 bases. The V gene's germline CDR1 is KGHSH and CDR2 LQKENI. CDR3 length equals 15 residues. The ends lost 1 base at V and 7 bases at J; junction bases unmatched: 10. The DNA for the CDR3 is TGTGCCAGCTCACCACGGGCGGGAGTTCTGGGGGAGCAGTACTTC. Its translation: CASSPRAGVLGEQYF.

This clonotype was observed a few times. The J gene is TRBJ2-3, the V gene TRBV6-8, with D unclear. The V end was cut by 3 bases, the J end by 2 bases, with 9 bases between. This CDR3 region has 14 residues. Germline-derived CDR1 and CDR2 are MNHGY and SAAAGT. CDR3 bases: TGTGCCAGCAGTTATATACGCGTCACAGATACGCAGTATTTT. Amino acids: CASSYIRVTDTQYF.

This clonotype was found a few times. The chain joins TRBV10-3 to TRBJ1-4, with a possible D match to TRBD1 (5 bases). Trimming cost V 6 bases and J 12 bases, with 17 bases left between them. Per the germline V gene, CDR1 is ENHRY and CDR2 is SYGVKD. The CDR3 consists of 13 residues. The CDR3 loop reads CAISPGGYGQLFF. The CDR3 DNA follows: TGTGCCATCAGCCCGGGGGGATATGGGCAACTGTTTTTT.

The CDR3 loop is CSASRDRNTEAFF. CDR3 in DNA: TGCAGTGCTAGTCGGGACAGGAACACTGAAGCTTTCTTT. The chain couples TRBV20-1 to TRBJ1-1; 7 nucleotides agree with TRBD1. CDR1 DFQATT and CDR2 SNEGSKA come from the germline V gene (reference sequence). CDR3 length equals 13 residues. The V gene end was trimmed by 3 bases and the J gene end by 1 base; junction bases not matched to a gene: 2.

This chain links TRBV12-3 or TRBV12-4 with TRBJ1-2; the match to TRBD1 covers 9 bases. The V segment lost 6 bases and the J segment 1 base; nucleotides outside the gene matches: 6. This CDR3 is 15 amino acids long. CDR3 protein: CASSTGTGINYGYTF. In nucleotides, the CDR3 is TGTGCCAGCAGCACCGGGACAGGGATTAACTATGGCTACACCTTC.

The sample holds many counts of this clonotype. V gene TRBV6-1 combines with J gene TRBJ2-7; TRBD2 matches at 16 bases. Germline loops: CDR1 MNHNS, CDR2 SASEGT. This CDR3 is 21 amino acids long. V was clipped by 4 bases and J by 3 bases; unmatched bases: 18. The CDR3 reads CASSAIFGTSGGAGMLYEQYF. The CDR3 region has the DNA TGTGCCAGCAGTGCCATATTCGGGACTAGCGGGGGGGCCGGGATGCTCTACGAGCAGTACTTC.

The gene calls are TRBV7-2 and TRBJ2-3, with 10 bases identical to TRBD2. The V and J ends lost 5 bases and 8 bases, in that order; junction bases with no gene match: 10. Germline-derived CDR1 and CDR2 are SGHTA and FQGNSA. The CDR3 runs 15 residues. The CDR3 nucleotides read TGTGCCAGCAGCCGGTGGACTAGCGGTTTGGGTACGCAGTATTTT. This codes for CASSRWTSGLGTQYF.

This clonotype was detected a few times. The gene calls are TRBV6-5 and TRBJ1-1; D possibly corresponds to TRBD1 (5 bases). The CDR3 totals 17 residues. The V and J ends lost 0 bases and 3 bases respectively, with 17 bases between them. Germline CDR1 reads MNHEY; CDR2 reads SVGAGI. The CDR3 nucleotides read TGTGCCAGCAGTTACTCAGCGGGGACCCAACGGGACACTGAAGCTTTCTTT. Protein: CASSYSAGTQRDTEAFF.

This clonotype has only a few counts. The chain uses TRBV11-1 and TRBJ1-5; 11 bases map to TRBD1. In germline, CDR1 is SGHAT, CDR2 FQDESV (reference sequence). The length of the CDR3 is 18 residues. The trim removed 7 bases at V and 1 base at J, leaving 12 bases unmatched. The CDR3 loop reads CASISRDRGIRSNQPQHF. The CDR3 bases are TGTGCCAGCATCTCCCGGGACAGGGGGATCAGGAGCAATCAGCCCCAGCATTTT. The whole variable domain, filled in from reference TRBV11-1 and TRBJ1-5, reads EAEVAQSPRYKITEKSQAVAFWCDPISGHATLYWYRQILGQGPELLVQFQDESVVDDSQLPKDRFSAERLKGVDSTLKIQPAELGDSAMYLCASISRDRGIRSNQPQHFGDGTRLSIL.